The 14 T cell receptor beta chains presented below share a single source sample, sequenced in a study of T-cell memory formation after mild COVID-19 (dated by TCRdb to about 2021). The library relied on 5' RACE. Sequencing instrument: Illumina NovaSeq 6000. TCRdb reprocessing: public reads trimmed at Q25 with fastp, clones called with MiXCR, in-frame beta chains kept. All rows with the same CDR3 protein become a single entry with the most common DNA and genes. For this sample there are around 250,000 distinct CDR3 sequences; more than 8% appear just once. Of the sample, 22% is held by the ten largest clones. The material sequenced was PBMCs or a T cell subset sorted from them (not recorded which). The source is a man younger than 35 who had mild COVID-19 (a few samples of this study predate the infection). The sample titles of this study are shuffled in the database, so cell type and time point are left out; the donor was told from shared clones.

This clonotype was counted a few times. This rearrangement joins TRBV5-1 to TRBJ2-1, with D perhaps TRBD2 (6 bases). The V gene lost 4 bases and the J gene lost 8 bases, with 19 bases spanning the gap. The CDR3 totals 15 residues. Germline V gene sequence: CDR1 SGHRS, CDR2 YFSETQ. CDR3 amino acids: CASSLQSGGEDEQFF. The CDR3 DNA sequence: TGCGCCAGCAGCCTCCAATCAGGAGGGGAGGATGAGCAGTTCTTC.

This clonotype was seen a few times. The genes are TRBV5-5 and TRBJ1-3; possibly TRBD1 for D (5 bases). Germline CDR1 and CDR2: SGHKS and YYEKEE (reference sequence). CDR3 size: 14 residues. Trimming removed 4 bases at V and 4 bases at J, with 12 bases between. The CDR3 DNA reads as TGTGCCAGCAGCCGCAGGGAGGCCGGAAACACCATATATTTT. It is translated as CASSRREAGNTIYF.

The chain has TRBV2 and TRBJ2-1; D is unresolved. Germline CDR1 SNHLY, CDR2 FYNNEI. The V gene lost 4 bases and the J gene lost 7 bases, with 11 bases spanning the gap. The CDR3 loop spans 13 amino acids. The CDR3 nucleotides are TGTGCCAGCAGTGCGGGCAGAAGGAATGAGCAGTTCTTC. It is translated as CASSAGRRNEQFF.

This clonotype was seen a few times. The chain has TRBV6-5 and TRBJ1-2, with TRBD1 matching over 7 bases. V shed 4 bases and J 4 bases; nucleotides not matched to a gene: 6. Per germline, CDR1 MNHEY and CDR2 SVGAGI. The CDR3 loop spans 14 amino acids. CDR3 nucleotides: TGTGCCAGCAGTTTCTTACGGGACAGCTATGGCTACACCTTC. Residues: CASSFLRDSYGYTF.

This clonotype was seen at least ten times. CDR3 residues: CASSSGPGYQETQYF. CDR3 DNA sequence: TGTGCCAGCAGCTCGGGACCGGGGTACCAAGAGACCCAGTACTTC. The V call is TRBV7-3, the J call TRBJ2-5; D is tentatively TRBD1 or TRBD2 (5 bases each). Trimming left V 4 bases short and J 0 bases short, with 12 bases between. Per the germline V gene, CDR1 is SGHTA and CDR2 is FQGTGA. This CDR3 is 15 amino acids long.

This clonotype has a handful of counts. The genes are TRBV20-1 and TRBJ2-3; the D gene is possibly TRBD1 (6 bases). Trimming cost V 5 bases and J 0 bases, with 12 bases left between them. Germline CDR1 is DFQATT and CDR2 is SNEGSKA (reference sequence). The CDR3 extends over 14 amino acids. The CDR3 nucleotides are TGCAGTGCTGGGGGACATTCTAGCACAGATACGCAGTATTTT. Translation gives CSAGGHSSTDTQYF.

The gene calls are TRBV28 and TRBJ2-7; D might be TRBD1 (6 bases). Germline V gene sequence: CDR1 MDHEN, CDR2 SYDVKM. The length of the CDR3 is 13 residues. The germline V and J ends were trimmed by 4 bases and 4 bases, with 11 bases remaining between them. Here the CDR3 reads CASSSGAPYEQYV. The CDR3 DNA reads as TGTGCCAGCAGTTCAGGGGCTCCGTACGAGCAGTACGTC.

The DNA for the CDR3 is TGTGCCAGCAGTTCGACAGCTTCTCTAGCCAAAAACATTCAGTACTTC. Its protein is CASSSTASLAKNIQYF. The V call is TRBV5-8, the J call TRBJ2-4; D might be TRBD1 (5 bases). Per the germline V gene, CDR1 is SGHTS and CDR2 is YDEGEE. V lost 5 bases, J lost 0 bases, and 15 bases lay in between. The CDR3 loop spans 16 amino acids. The complete variable domain, with remaining parts taken from reference TRBV5-8 and TRBJ2-4, reads EAGVTQSPTHLIKTRGQQATLRCSPISGHTSVYWYQQALGLGLQFLLWYDEGEERNRGNFPPRFSGRQFPNYSSELNVNALELEDSALYLCASSSTASLAKNIQYFGAGTRLSVL.

The V and J genes are TRBV28 and TRBJ2-5, with D tentatively TRBD1 (5 bases). The CDR3 loop spans 14 amino acids. The ends were cut back, 5 bases at V and 1 base at J, with 11 bases in the middle. The V gene's germline CDR1 is MDHEN and CDR2 SYDVKM. CDR3 loop: CASSLIRAQETQYF. As DNA, the CDR3 is TGTGCCAGCAGTCTCATCAGGGCCCAAGAGACCCAGTACTTC.

In its sample, this clonotype was seen a few times. The chain links TRBV7-8 to TRBJ2-2; D is undetermined. Deletions cut 1 base from V and 6 bases from J, with 9 bases between. Germline lookup yields CDR1 SGHVS and CDR2 FQNEAQ. The CDR3 is made up of 14 amino acids. The CDR3 bases are TGTGCCAGCAGCTTAGATTGGGTTGCCGGGGAGCTGTTTTTT. The encoded protein is CASSLDWVAGELFF. Variable domain in full (rest from reference TRBV7-8 and TRBJ2-2): GAGVSQSPRYKVAKRGQDVALRCDPISGHVSLFWYQQALGQGPEFLTYFQNEAQLDKSGLPSDRFFAERPEGSVSTLKIQRTQQEDSAVYLCASSLDWVAGELFFGEGSRLTVL.

Only a few counts were recorded for this clonotype. The genes are TRBV7-3 and TRBJ2-1, with TRBD1 identical over 10 bases. V shed 6 bases, J shed 5 bases, and the junction held 7 bases outside the gene matches. The CDR3 is 15 residues long. The germline CDR1 and CDR2 sequences are SGHTA and FQGTGA. The CDR3 here is CASRAGTGDNNEQFF. For the CDR3, the DNA is TGTGCCAGCAGGGCCGGGACAGGGGATAACAATGAGCAGTTCTTC. The complete variable domain, with remaining parts taken from reference TRBV7-3 and TRBJ2-1, reads GAGVSQTPSNKVTEKGKYVELRCDPISGHTALYWYRQSLGQGPEFLIYFQGTGAADDSGLPNDRFFAVRPEGSVSTLKIQRTERGDSAVYLCASRAGTGDNNEQFFGPGTRLTVL.

In its sample, this clonotype was seen many times. The V gene is TRBV20-1, the J gene TRBJ2-3; D could derive from TRBD1 or TRBD2 (5 bases each). Germline V gene data show CDR1 as DFQATT and CDR2 as SNEGSKA (reference sequence). Trimming shortened V by 4 bases and J by 5 bases, and 13 bases separated the two germline ends. The CDR3 totals 13 residues. CDR3 in amino acids: CSATRGAGDTQYF. As DNA, the CDR3 is TGCAGTGCTACCCGAGGGGCCGGAGATACGCAGTATTTT.

This clonotype has at least ten counts. The chain uses TRBV20-1 and TRBJ2-7; the match to TRBD2 covers 10 bases. V was pared by 1 base and J by 4 bases, with 4 bases of the junction left unmatched. Germline V gene data show CDR1 as DFQATT and CDR2 as SNEGSKA (reference sequence). This CDR3 comprises 14 residues. Written as DNA, the CDR3 is TGCAGTGCTAGAGTGCCTAGCGGGGGTTACGAGCAGTACTTC. It translates to CSARVPSGGYEQYF.

This chain uses TRBV6-5 with TRBJ1-5; the D gene is possibly TRBD1 (6 bases). The length of the CDR3 is 14 residues. CDR1 is MNHEY and CDR2 is SVGAGI in the germline V gene. V lost 4 bases and J lost 4, with 11 bases in between. The CDR3 nucleotides are TGTGCCAGCAGTTTTCAGGGGTCGAATCAGCCCCAGCATTTT. This translates into CASSFQGSNQPQHF.